The 23 T cell receptor beta chains below all came from one sample that was sequenced in a study of cytomegalovirus exposure and HLA in healthy donors. Both 60 Vbeta primers and 13 Jbeta primers went into the PCR. Clones were sequenced by immunoSEQ multiplex PCR, and TCRdb holds only the in-frame ones, with some missing. The table has around 220,000 clones, about three quarters seen once. Specimen: PBMCs. The receptors shown here come from a man aged 40-49 years in good health and CMV-seronegative.

The chain links TRBV5-1 to TRBJ1-1; D is ambiguous. The CDR3 has 13 amino acids. V dropped 1 base and J dropped 1 base, with 5 bases sitting between them. The V gene's germline CDR1 is SGHRS and CDR2 YFSETQ. The CDR3 DNA reads as TGCGCCAGCAGCTTGTGGCCGAACACTGAAGCTTTCTTT. Its protein product is CASSLWPNTEAFF.

V is TRBV11-3 and J is TRBJ2-3; D is possibly TRBD2 (7 bases). Trimming cost V 1 base and J 5 bases, with 16 bases left between them. The CDR3 has 16 residues. CDR1 SGHNT and CDR2 YENEEA come from the germline V gene. This chain's CDR3 is CASSLGPGEGRDTQYF. DNA of the CDR3: TGTGCCAGCAGCTTAGGACCAGGGGAGGGGAGAGATACGCAGTATTTT. Drawing the rest from reference TRBV11-3 and TRBJ2-3, the complete variable domain is EAGVVQSPRYKIIEKKQPVAFWCNPISGHNTLYWYLQNLGQGPELLIRYENEEAVDDSQLPKDRFSAERLKGVDSTLKIQPAELGDSAVYLCASSLGPGEGRDTQYFGPGTRLTVL.

This clone was recorded a few times. The chain is built from TRBV5-4 and TRBJ2-7; D might be TRBD1 (6 bases). CDR3 length: 14 amino acids. V dropped 2 bases and J dropped 3 bases, with 12 bases sitting between them. Germline lookup yields CDR1 SGHNT and CDR2 YYREEE (reference sequence). The CDR3: CASSLKDSRYEQYF. DNA of the CDR3: TGTGCCAGCAGCTTAAAGGACAGTCGCTACGAGCAGTACTTC. Complete variable domain (other parts from reference TRBV5-4 and TRBJ2-7): ETGVTQSPTHLIKTRGQQVTLRCSSQSGHNTVSWYQQALGQGPQFIFQYYREEENGRGNFPPRFSGLQFPNYSSELNVNALELDDSALYLCASSLKDSRYEQYFGPGTRLTVT.

This chain links TRBV2 with TRBJ2-7; D remains unclear. V was clipped by 3 bases and J by 3 bases, with 6 bases between them. This CDR3 has 12 residues. Germline-derived CDR1 and CDR2 are SNHLY and FYNNEI. CDR3 amino acids: CASSEELYEQYF. In nucleotides, the CDR3 is TGTGCCAGCAGTGAGGAGCTCTACGAGCAGTACTTC.

With respect to this clone: A junction end diverges from the germline sequence, so it may reflect a read error. The chain employs TRBV19 and TRBJ1-1; D possibly corresponds to TRBD1 (6 bases). The CDR3 spans 13 residues. CDR1 LNHDA and CDR2 SQIVND come from the germline V gene (reference sequence). The CDR3 loop reads CASREQGNTEAFF. The CDR3 coding sequence is TGTGCTAGTAGGGAACAGGGGAACACTGAAGCTTTCTTT.

This chain uses TRBV4-2 with TRBJ1-1; D perhaps matches TRBD1 (5 bases). This CDR3 region has 16 residues. Looked up from germline, CDR1 is LGHNA and CDR2 is YNFKEQ. V shed 1 base and J shed 4 bases, with 16 bases lying between them. The CDR3 reads CASSQAHWGEGTEAFF. CDR3 in DNA: TGTGCCAGCAGCCAAGCCCACTGGGGGGAGGGCACTGAAGCTTTCTTT.

The chain recombines TRBV7-2 with TRBJ1-1; a weak D match, TRBD1 (5 bases). V was cut by 3 bases and J by 4 bases, with 15 bases left in between. The CDR3 loop spans 15 amino acids. Germline V gives CDR1 SGHTA, CDR2 FQGNSA. CDR3: CASSFDLHGGTEAFF. As DNA, the CDR3 is TGTGCCAGCAGCTTCGACCTACACGGGGGCACTGAAGCTTTCTTT.

The rearrangement links TRBV28 to TRBJ2-7; 7 bases are shared with TRBD2. The CDR3 is 14 residues long. Germline V lookup: CDR1 MDHEN, CDR2 SYDVKM. J gave up 2 bases and V 6 bases, and 7 bases lay outside the gene matches. The CDR3 loop reads CASRQRGPTYEQYF. The CDR3 DNA reads as TGTGCCAGCAGGCAGCGGGGCCCCACCTACGAGCAGTACTTC.

The chain uses TRBV6-5 and TRBJ1-5, with D possibly TRBD1 on 5 matching bases. The CDR3 covers 14 residues. Germline values: CDR1 MNHEY, CDR2 SVGAGI. Trimming shortened V by 6 bases and J by 7 bases, and 16 bases separated the two germline ends. The CDR3 region is CASRGEGKGQPQHF. The CDR3 coding sequence is TGTGCCAGCAGAGGGGAGGGAAAAGGCCAGCCCCAGCATTTT.

This sequence joins TRBV29-1 and TRBJ2-1; 7 bases line up with TRBD2. The CDR3 extends over 15 amino acids. Germline V gene data show CDR1 as SQVTM and CDR2 as ANQGSEA. Germline trimming cut 0 bases from V and 8 bases from J; bases unmatched to any gene: 10. In DNA form, the CDR3 reads TGCAGCGTTGAAGATCGTGGGAGGGCCGTGCATGAGCAGTTCTTC. It translates to CSVEDRGRAVHEQFF.

As regards this clone: The sample carries other DNA sequences with the same CDR3. The chain couples TRBV6-1 to TRBJ2-5, with unresolved D. V shed 1 base and J shed 2 bases, with 8 bases lying between them. The length of the CDR3 is 14 residues. Germline CDR1 is MNHNS and CDR2 is SASEGT. CDR3 loop: CASSEGGAQETQYF. DNA of the CDR3: TGTGCCAGCAGTGAAGGAGGAGCTCAAGAGACCCAGTACTTC.

The chain employs TRBV6-5 and TRBJ2-6, with a tentative D call TRBD2 (5 bases). The CDR3 contains 14 residues. V lost 10 bases and J lost 2, with 12 bases in between. Germline V gene data show CDR1 as MNHEY and CDR2 as SVGAGI. CDR3 residues: CATKSGTGANVLTF. The DNA for the CDR3 is TGTGCCACCAAGTCGGGGACTGGGGCCAACGTCCTGACTTTC.

The chain has TRBV18 and TRBJ1-5; D uncertain. This CDR3 region has 13 residues. Looked up from germline, CDR1 is KGHSH and CDR2 is LQKENI. V was cut by 2 bases and J by 3 bases, with 5 bases left in between. DNA for the CDR3: TGTGCCAGCTCACCAAGCTACAATCAGCCCCAGCATTTT. Its protein product is CASSPSYNQPQHF.

The chain carries TRBV6-5 and TRBJ1-1; possible D gene TRBD1, 5 bases. CDR3 length: 13 amino acids. Germline lookup yields CDR1 MNHEY and CDR2 SVGAGI. V was trimmed by 2 bases and J by 7 bases, leaving 11 bases between them. The CDR3 reads CASSYLGQLEAFF. CDR3 bases: TGTGCCAGCAGTTACCTGGGGCAGCTTGAAGCTTTCTTT.

The rearrangement joins TRBV5-1 to TRBJ2-2; D gene uncertain. The V gene's germline CDR1 is SGHRS and CDR2 YFSETQ. CDR3 length equals 12 residues. Trimming shortened V by 0 bases and J by 6 bases, and 3 bases separated the two germline ends. The CDR3 DNA follows: TGCGCCAGCAGCTTGGTAGCCGGGGAGCTGTTTTTT. Its translation is CASSLVAGELFF.

This clone was detected only once. The chain has TRBV15 and TRBJ2-1; a weak D match, TRBD1 (6 bases). V was shortened by 0 bases and J by 4 bases, with 10 bases between the two germline ends. From germline, CDR1 is LNHNV and CDR2 YYDKDF (reference sequence). The CDR3 has 15 residues. CDR3 region: CATSRDGQQYNEQFF. CDR3 sequence (DNA): TGTGCCACCAGCAGAGATGGACAGCAGTACAATGAGCAGTTCTTC.

J is TRBJ2-7 and V is TRBV5-1; tentatively, D is TRBD2 (6 bases). The V end lost 5 bases, the J end lost 0 bases, and 15 bases lay between the germline ends. Germline loops: CDR1 SGHRS, CDR2 YFSETQ. The CDR3 has 15 amino acids. The CDR3 spells CASRPRDSISYEQYF. The CDR3 coding sequence is TGCGCCAGCAGACCCCGGGACTCAATCTCCTACGAGCAGTACTTC.

CDR3 sequence reads: CASSATSGRAEQFF. The CDR3 DNA reads as TGTGCCAGCAGCGCGACTAGCGGGAGGGCTGAGCAGTTCTTC. The chain links TRBV9 to TRBJ2-1; 14 bases agree with TRBD2. Losses at the gene ends were 3 bases for V and 9 bases for J; bases not matched to a gene: 2. The CDR3 has 14 amino acids. Germline V gene lookup returns CDR1 SGDLS and CDR2 YYNGEE.

The chain uses TRBV27 and TRBJ2-7; 11 bases fit TRBD1. Trimming at V came to 5 bases and at J to 4 bases, leaving 4 bases not matched to a gene. Per germline, CDR1 MNHEY and CDR2 SMNVEV (reference sequence). This CDR3 is 14 amino acids long. CDR3 loop: CASSRTGGDYEQYF. CDR3 nucleotide sequence: TGTGCCAGCAGTAGGACAGGGGGCGATTACGAGCAGTACTTC.

J is TRBJ2-1 and V is TRBV6-1, with 8 bases lining up with TRBD1. Germline V CDR1 and CDR2: MNHNS, SASEGT. CDR3 size: 15 residues. Trimming removed 7 bases from V and 1 base from J; junction bases left unmatched: 6. The CDR3 protein is CASTRTGLSYNEQFF. For the CDR3, the DNA is TGTGCCAGCACTAGGACAGGGTTGTCCTACAATGAGCAGTTCTTC.

Only one count was recorded for this clone. V usage is TRBV10-3 and J usage is TRBJ2-2; 9 nucleotides match TRBD1. Unmatched junction bases numbered 7, after V lost 8 bases and J lost 6 bases. Looked up from germline, CDR1 is ENHRY and CDR2 is SYGVKD. The CDR3 spans 14 residues. The CDR3 region has the DNA TGTGCCATCCGTCCGGGACAGGGTTCCGGGGAGCTGTTTTTT. Translating it yields CAIRPGQGSGELFF.

V and J are TRBV6-1 and TRBJ1-5, with TRBD1 matching over 8 bases. Germline V CDR1 and CDR2: MNHNS, SASEGT. V gave up 2 bases and J gave up 2 bases; unmatched junction bases: 8. This CDR3 comprises 17 residues. CDR3 sequence reads: CASSETLTGEGNQPQHF. CDR3 in DNA: TGTGCCAGCAGTGAAACCCTGACAGGGGAAGGCAATCAGCCCCAGCATTTT.

V gene TRBV19 combines with J gene TRBJ2-2, with 10 bases fitting TRBD1. Germline lookup yields CDR1 LNHDA and CDR2 SQIVND (reference sequence). J gave up 6 bases and V 7 bases, and 8 bases lay outside the gene matches. The CDR3 covers 15 residues. CDR3 residues: CASNGGQGISGELFF. For the CDR3, the DNA is TGTGCCAGTAACGGGGGACAGGGGATCTCCGGGGAGCTGTTTTTT.